The 27 T cell receptor beta chains in this list originate from one sample, sequenced in a study of control samples from healthy donors and cancer patients. Produced via immunoSEQ multiplex PCR; TCRdb's table is partial and in-frame only. This table has 95,000 to 120,000 clones, 70% to 85% appearing once. The sample taken for sequencing was blood. Receptors were obtained from a young man in good health.

J is TRBJ1-1 and V is TRBV18; a weak D match, TRBD1 (6 bases). Trimming pared 2 bases from V and 2 bases from J, leaving 18 bases between. The CDR3 length is 17 residues. Per germline, CDR1 KGHSH and CDR2 LQKENI. CDR3 sequence reads: CASSPWSPGQINTEAFF. The CDR3 nucleotides are TGTGCCAGCTCACCATGGTCCCCCGGACAGATAAACACTGAAGCTTTCTTT. The complete variable domain, with remaining parts taken from reference TRBV18 and TRBJ1-1, reads NAGVMQNPRHLVRRRGQEARLRCSPMKGHSHVYWYRQLPEEGLKFMVYLQKENIIDESGMPKERFSAEFPKEGPSILRIQQVVRGDSAAYFCASSPWSPGQINTEAFFGQGTRLTVV.

The chain links TRBV6-5 to TRBJ1-1; 7 bases line up with TRBD1. Germline CDR1 and CDR2: MNHEY and SVGAGI. CDR3 size: 14 residues. J lost 0 bases, V lost 8 bases, and 6 bases had no gene match. This CDR3 reads CASPKTGLNTEAFF. The CDR3 DNA is TGTGCCAGCCCAAAGACAGGGTTGAACACTGAAGCTTTCTTT.

This chain joins TRBV11-2 and TRBJ2-7, with TRBD1 identical over 7 bases. In germline, CDR1 is SGHAT, CDR2 FQNNGV. After removal of 1 base from V and 3 bases from J, the junction contained 15 bases not matched to a gene. The CDR3 consists of 18 residues. CDR3 nucleotides: TGTGCCAGCAGCTTAGTCAAAAGGGCGACAGGGACCGTCTACGAGCAGTACTTC. This gives the protein CASSLVKRATGTVYEQYF.

This clone was picked up one time. This chain links TRBV6-6 with TRBJ1-1, with D tentatively TRBD1 (5 bases). CDR1 is MNHNY, CDR2 SVGAGI, per germline (reference sequence). V was trimmed by 6 bases and J by 3 bases, leaving 20 bases between them. CDR3 size: 16 residues. Here the CDR3 DNA reads TGTGCCAGCAGCCTCCACCTATCAGGGCCGGACACTGAAGCTTTCTTT. Translating it yields CASSLHLSGPDTEAFF.

The V call is TRBV4-1, the J call TRBJ2-3, with 9 bases aligning to TRBD2. CDR1 is MGHRA and CDR2 is YSYEKL in the germline V gene. The ends lost 0 bases at V and 4 bases at J; junction bases unmatched: 5. This CDR3 is 16 amino acids long. The DNA of the CDR3 is TGCGCCAGCAGCCAAGAAGGCGGGGGGGCCCCAGATACGCAGTATTTT. It yields the protein CASSQEGGGAPDTQYF.

This clone was observed a few times. Additional DNA sequences in this sample encode the identical CDR3. The chain carries TRBV30 and TRBJ2-7; D is uncertain. This CDR3 is built from 11 residues. Trimming left V 2 bases short and J 7 bases short, with 9 bases between. Germline CDR1 and CDR2: GTSNPN and SVGIG (reference sequence). In nucleotides, the CDR3 is TGTGCCTGGAGTCAAGACTCGGAGCAGTACTTC. Protein sequence: CAWSQDSEQYF.

This chain links TRBV25-1 with TRBJ1-1; perhaps TRBD1 as D (6 bases). The CDR3 spans 13 residues. Germline V gene sequence: CDR1 MGHDK, CDR2 SYGVNS. The germline V and J ends were trimmed by 2 bases and 6 bases, with 10 bases remaining between them. CDR3 nucleotides: TGTGCCAGCAGTGAACCGGGGGCAGCTGAAGCTTTCTTT. Its protein product is CASSEPGAAEAFF.

The rearrangement joins TRBV30 to TRBJ1-5, with a weak D call TRBD1 (6 bases). Germline CDR1 is GTSNPN and CDR2 is SVGIG (reference sequence). The CDR3 consists of 16 residues. Trimming left V 2 bases short and J 2 bases short, with 16 bases between. CDR3 residues: CAWSIADSWGNQPQHF. In DNA, the CDR3 is TGTGCCTGGAGTATTGCGGACAGTTGGGGCAATCAGCCCCAGCATTTT.

The chain employs TRBV5-1 and TRBJ2-2; 8 positions match TRBD2. Germline values: CDR1 SGHRS, CDR2 YFSETQ. The CDR3 extends over 16 amino acids. V lost 0 bases to trimming and J lost 3 bases; unmatched junction nucleotides: 4. CDR3 nucleotides: TGCGCCAGCAGCTTGGGGACTAGCAGTTACACCGGGGAGCTGTTTTTT. This codes for CASSLGTSSYTGELFF. Supplemented by reference TRBV5-1 and TRBJ2-2, the full variable domain reads KAGVTQTPRYLIKTRGQQVTLSCSPISGHRSVSWYQQTPGQGLQFLFEYFSETQRNKGNFPGRFSGRQFSNSRSEMNVSTLELGDSALYLCASSLGTSSYTGELFFGEGSRLTVL.

The CDR3: CASSQFTQGSSTDTQYF. The CDR3 DNA reads TGTGCCAGCAGCCAATTCACGCAGGGATCTAGCACAGATACGCAGTATTTT. This chain links TRBV16 with TRBJ2-3; TRBD1 might be the D (5 bases). The CDR3 is made up of 17 amino acids. The V end was cut by 1 base, the J end by 0 bases, with 14 bases between. Germline values: CDR1 KGHSY, CDR2 FQNENV.

This chain connects TRBV19 to TRBJ1-1; D gene unclear. Germline CDR1 reads LNHDA; CDR2 reads SQIVND (reference sequence). The CDR3 covers 15 residues. With 1 base removed from V and 2 bases from J, the gap between germline ends came to 11 bases. Here the CDR3 DNA reads TGTGCCAGTAGTATAGCCGGGTCATCAAACACTGAAGCTTTCTTT. Translated, it gives CASSIAGSSNTEAFF.

CDR3 nucleotides: TGTGCCAGTAATGGGGTCACAGATACGCAGTATTTT. As protein: CASNGVTDTQYF. The chain joins TRBV19 to TRBJ2-3; D remains ambiguous. Trimming left V 7 bases short and J 2 bases short, with 7 bases between. This CDR3 has 12 amino acids. Germline values: CDR1 LNHDA, CDR2 SQIVND (reference sequence).

CDR3 bases: TGTGCCTGGACTCCCCGCCGTGTGGACAACCGCGCCCGTTTGGGGAATTCACCCCTCCACTTT. It specifies CAWTPRRVDNRARLGNSPLHF. The genes are TRBV30 and TRBJ1-6; possibly TRBD1 for D (5 bases). The V and J ends lost 4 bases and 7 bases respectively, with 35 bases between them. Germline CDR1 reads GTSNPN; CDR2 reads SVGIG (reference sequence). The length of the CDR3 is 21 residues.

The rearrangement uses TRBV19 and TRBJ2-7; D unresolved. Germline V CDR1 and CDR2: LNHDA, SQIVND (reference sequence). Trimming shortened V by 4 bases and J by 4 bases, and 11 bases separated the two germline ends. This CDR3 is 13 amino acids long. The CDR3: CASSTLVGYEQYF. In nucleotides, the CDR3 is TGTGCCAGTAGTACCCTCGTCGGGTACGAGCAGTACTTC. Full variable domain (outside the CDR3, taken from reference TRBV19 and TRBJ2-7): DGGITQSPKYLFRKEGQNVTLSCEQNLNHDAMYWYRQDPGQGLRLIYYSQIVNDFQKGDIAEGYSVSREKKESFPLTVTSAQKNPTAFYLCASSTLVGYEQYFGPGTRLTVT.

The rearrangement links TRBV11-2 to TRBJ2-5, with 11 bases identical to TRBD2. Germline values: CDR1 SGHAT, CDR2 FQNNGV. J was trimmed by 1 base and V by 5 bases; bases with no gene match: 6. CDR3 size: 16 residues. The CDR3 region has the DNA TGTGCCAGCAGCGGCCGCGGGACTAGCGGCCAAGAGACCCAGTACTTC. Protein product: CASSGRGTSGQETQYF.

The rearrangement joins TRBV4-2 to TRBJ1-1; TRBD1 might be the D (5 bases). Per germline, CDR1 LGHNA and CDR2 YNFKEQ. Trimming removed 4 bases from V and 3 bases from J, with 9 bases in between. The CDR3 extends over 13 amino acids. The CDR3 DNA sequence: TGTGCCAGCAGCCCCCCGGGGGACACTGAAGCTTTCTTT. Protein: CASSPPGDTEAFF.

The gene calls are TRBV2 and TRBJ1-3, with D hard to call. Germline V gene lookup returns CDR1 SNHLY and CDR2 FYNNEI. V was pared by 5 bases and J by 0 bases, with 8 bases between. The CDR3 extends over 14 amino acids. The CDR3 DNA reads TGTGCCAGCAGTCTCACCTACTCTGGAAACACCATATATTTT. Protein sequence: CASSLTYSGNTIYF.

The V gene is TRBV6-6, the J gene TRBJ2-2; D remains unclear. The germline V gene has CDR1 MNHNY and CDR2 SVGAGI (reference sequence). Trimming removed 2 bases at V and 7 bases at J, with 11 bases between. There are 14 residues in the CDR3. The CDR3 DNA reads as TGTGCCAGCAGTTACGGGAACAGTGGCGGGGAGCTGTTTTTT. Translated: CASSYGNSGGELFF.

The rearrangement joins TRBV4-3 to TRBJ1-2; 7 bases are a match to TRBD1. With V trimmed by 1 base and J by 6 bases, 8 bases remained unmatched. The germline gives CDR1 LGHNA, CDR2 YSLEER. The CDR3 runs 15 residues. The CDR3 loop reads CASSQGTGQTNGYTF. The CDR3 coding sequence is TGCGCCAGCAGCCAAGGAACGGGACAGACGAATGGCTACACCTTC.

The chain has TRBV5-4 and TRBJ1-2; D might be TRBD1 (6 bases). Germline-derived CDR1 and CDR2 are SGHNT and YYREEE (reference sequence). The CDR3 is 16 residues long. Trimming stripped 0 bases from V and 5 bases from J, with 17 bases between. In nucleotides, the CDR3 is TGTGCCAGCAGCTTGGCCCGGGACACTCAAGGGTATGGCTACACCTTC. Amino acid sequence: CASSLARDTQGYGYTF.

The rearrangement links TRBV19 to TRBJ1-6; no reliable D call. The V end was cut by 7 bases, the J end by 9 bases, with 16 bases between. There are 14 residues in the CDR3. Per germline, CDR1 LNHDA and CDR2 SQIVND (reference sequence). CDR3 nucleotides: TGTGCCAGTACCATGGGGTCCCTCGGTTCACCCCTCCACTTT. Its protein is CASTMGSLGSPLHF.

In this sample, this clone is medium-sized. The genes are TRBV5-6 and TRBJ1-1; D unresolved. With 4 bases removed from V and 1 base from J, the gap between germline ends came to 8 bases. The CDR3 consists of 13 residues. Germline CDR1 reads SGHDT; CDR2 reads YYEEEE. In nucleotides, the CDR3 is TGTGCCAGCAGCCACGACGGGAACACTGAAGCTTTCTTT. The encoded protein is CASSHDGNTEAFF.

Details on this clone: Germline and junction disagree at one end, which may indicate a read error. J is TRBJ2-1 and V is TRBV2, with 8 bases lining up with TRBD1. From germline, CDR1 is SNHLY and CDR2 FYNNEI. This CDR3 spans 15 amino acids. The CDR3, as DNA: TGTGCCTGCAGGGGGCGATGGTTATCGGTCAATGAGCAGTTCTTC. As protein: CACRGRWLSVNEQFF. Filled out from reference TRBV2 and TRBJ2-1, the complete variable domain reads EPEVTQTPSHQVTQMGQEVILRCVPISNHLYFYWYRQILGQKVEFLVSFYNNEISEKSEIFDDQFSVERPDGSNFTLKIRSTKLEDSAMYFCACRGRWLSVNEQFFGPGTRLTVL.

The chain recombines TRBV14 with TRBJ1-1, with a tentative D call TRBD1 (6 bases). Germline V gives CDR1 SGHDN, CDR2 FVKESK. The CDR3 is made up of 15 amino acids. V shed 5 bases and J shed 5 bases, with 18 bases lying between them. CDR3 amino acids: CASSFFRGEETEAFF. CDR3 in DNA: TGTGCCAGCAGCTTCTTCAGGGGAGAGGAGACTGAAGCTTTCTTT.

The rearrangement uses TRBV5-1 and TRBJ2-5, with a tentative D call TRBD2 (6 bases). The CDR3 runs 14 residues. Per germline, CDR1 SGHRS and CDR2 YFSETQ. V shed 1 base and J shed 5 bases, with 12 bases lying between them. The CDR3 DNA reads TGCGCCAGCAGCTTGTCACCGGGGGTCGAGACCCAGTACTTC. It yields the protein CASSLSPGVETQYF.

The gene calls are TRBV5-8 and TRBJ1-5; 8 nucleotides match TRBD1. J gave up 0 bases and V 5 bases, and 7 bases lay outside the gene matches. The CDR3 spans 16 residues. Germline V lookup: CDR1 SGHTS, CDR2 YDEGEE. The CDR3: CASRRQGIYSNQPQHF. CDR3 bases: TGTGCCAGCAGGCGACAGGGGATTTATAGCAATCAGCCCCAGCATTTT.

This chain uses TRBV5-6 with TRBJ1-2, with D unclear. V shed 2 bases and J shed 8 bases, with 19 bases lying between them. The CDR3 consists of 15 residues. Germline CDR1 and CDR2: SGHDT and YYEEEE. CDR3 nucleotides: TGTGCCAGCAGCTTACCGGGCCTCGAATTGTCCGGCTACACCTTC. Translating gives CASSLPGLELSGYTF.